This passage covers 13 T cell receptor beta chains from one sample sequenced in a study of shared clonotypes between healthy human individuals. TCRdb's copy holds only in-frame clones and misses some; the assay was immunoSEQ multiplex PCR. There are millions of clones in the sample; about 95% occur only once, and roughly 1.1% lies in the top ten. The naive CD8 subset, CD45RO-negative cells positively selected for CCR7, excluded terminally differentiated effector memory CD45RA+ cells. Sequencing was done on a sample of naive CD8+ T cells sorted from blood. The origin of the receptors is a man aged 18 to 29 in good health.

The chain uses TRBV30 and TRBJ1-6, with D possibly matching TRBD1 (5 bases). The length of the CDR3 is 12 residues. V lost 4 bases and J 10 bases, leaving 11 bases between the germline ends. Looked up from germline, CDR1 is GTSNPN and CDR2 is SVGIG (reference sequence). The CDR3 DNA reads TGTGCCTGGACAGGGTACGGCTCACCCCTCCACTTT. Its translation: CAWTGYGSPLHF.

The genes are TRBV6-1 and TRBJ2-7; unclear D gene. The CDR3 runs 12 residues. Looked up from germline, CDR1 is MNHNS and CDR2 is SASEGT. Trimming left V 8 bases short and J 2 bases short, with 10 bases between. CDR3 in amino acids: CASHTFAYEQYF. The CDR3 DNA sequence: TGTGCCAGCCACACGTTCGCCTACGAGCAGTACTTC.

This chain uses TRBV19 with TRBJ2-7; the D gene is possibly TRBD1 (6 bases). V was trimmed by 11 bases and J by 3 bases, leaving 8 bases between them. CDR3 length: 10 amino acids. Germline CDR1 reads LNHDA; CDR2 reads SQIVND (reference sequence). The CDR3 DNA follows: TGTGCCGCAGGGGACTACGAGCAGTACTTC. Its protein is CAAGDYEQYF.

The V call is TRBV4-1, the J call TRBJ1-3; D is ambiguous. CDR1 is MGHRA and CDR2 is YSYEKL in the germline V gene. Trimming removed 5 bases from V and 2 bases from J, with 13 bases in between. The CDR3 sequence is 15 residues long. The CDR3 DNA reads TGCGCCAGCAGCTGGGGTCCCGATCCTGGAAACACCATATATTTT. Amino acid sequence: CASSWGPDPGNTIYF.

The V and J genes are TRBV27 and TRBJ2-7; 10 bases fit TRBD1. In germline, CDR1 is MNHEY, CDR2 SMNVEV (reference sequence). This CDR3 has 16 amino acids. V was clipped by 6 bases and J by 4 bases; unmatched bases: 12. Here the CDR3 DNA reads TGTGCCAGCAGACTAAGGGGGGACAGGGGTATTTACGAGCAGTACTTC. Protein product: CASRLRGDRGIYEQYF.

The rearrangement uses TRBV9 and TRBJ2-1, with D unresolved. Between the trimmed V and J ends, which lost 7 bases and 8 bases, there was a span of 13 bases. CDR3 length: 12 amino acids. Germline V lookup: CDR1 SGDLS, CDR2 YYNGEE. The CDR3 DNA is TGTGCCAGCTGCCGGCGGAGCGATGAGCAGTTCTTC. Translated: CASCRRSDEQFF.

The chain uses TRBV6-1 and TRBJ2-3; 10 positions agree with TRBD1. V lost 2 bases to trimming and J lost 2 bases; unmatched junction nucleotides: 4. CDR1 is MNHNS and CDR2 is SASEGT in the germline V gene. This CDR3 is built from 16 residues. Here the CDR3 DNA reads TGTGCCAGCAGTGAATGGGGACAGGGGTCCACAGATACGCAGTATTTT. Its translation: CASSEWGQGSTDTQYF.

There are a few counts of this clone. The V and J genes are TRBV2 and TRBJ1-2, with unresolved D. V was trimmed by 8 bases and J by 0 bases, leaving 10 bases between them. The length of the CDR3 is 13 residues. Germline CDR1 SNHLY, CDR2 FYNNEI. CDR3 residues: CASRRIANYGYTF. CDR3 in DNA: TGTGCCAGCCGACGGATTGCTAACTATGGCTACACCTTC.

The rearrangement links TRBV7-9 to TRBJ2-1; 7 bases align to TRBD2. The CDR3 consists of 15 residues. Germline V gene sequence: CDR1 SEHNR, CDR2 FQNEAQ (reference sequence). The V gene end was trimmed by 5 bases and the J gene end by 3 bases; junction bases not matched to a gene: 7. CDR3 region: CASSPPQRDYNEQFF. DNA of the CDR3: TGTGCCAGCAGCCCACCACAGCGGGACTACAATGAGCAGTTCTTC.

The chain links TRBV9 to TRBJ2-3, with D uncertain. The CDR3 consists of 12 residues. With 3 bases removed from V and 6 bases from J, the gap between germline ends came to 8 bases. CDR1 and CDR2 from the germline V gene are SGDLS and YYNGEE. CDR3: CASSGSSDTQYF. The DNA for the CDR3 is TGTGCCAGCAGCGGGTCCTCCGATACGCAGTATTTT. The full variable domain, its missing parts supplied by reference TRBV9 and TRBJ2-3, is DSGVTQTPKHLITATGQRVTLRCSPRSGDLSVYWYQQSLDQGLQFLIQYYNGEERAKGNILERFSAQQFPDLHSELNLSSLELGDSALYFCASSGSSDTQYFGPGTRLTVL.

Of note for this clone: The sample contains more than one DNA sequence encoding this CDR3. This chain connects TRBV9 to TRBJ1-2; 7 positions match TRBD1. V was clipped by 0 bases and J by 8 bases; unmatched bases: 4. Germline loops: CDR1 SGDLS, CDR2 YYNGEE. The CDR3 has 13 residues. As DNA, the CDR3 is TGTGCCAGCAGCGTAGGGACAGGCGAAGGCTACACCTTC. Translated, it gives CASSVGTGEGYTF.

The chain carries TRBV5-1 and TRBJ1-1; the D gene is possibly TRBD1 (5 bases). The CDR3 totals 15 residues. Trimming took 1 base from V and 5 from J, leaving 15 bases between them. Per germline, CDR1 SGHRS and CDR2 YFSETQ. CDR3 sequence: CASSLSSGGGTEAFF. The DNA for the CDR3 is TGCGCCAGCAGCTTGAGTTCCGGGGGAGGGACTGAAGCTTTCTTT.

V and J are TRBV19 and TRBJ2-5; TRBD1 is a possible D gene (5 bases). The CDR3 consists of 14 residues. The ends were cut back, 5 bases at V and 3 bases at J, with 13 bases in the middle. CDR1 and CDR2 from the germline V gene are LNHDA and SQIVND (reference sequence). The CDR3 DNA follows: TGTGCCAGTAGTGGACAAGGCAGCGAAGAGACCCAGTACTTC. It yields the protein CASSGQGSEETQYF.